The 15 T cell receptor beta chains below all came from one sample that was sequenced in a study of cytomegalovirus exposure and HLA in healthy donors. It was with 60 Vbeta and 13 Jbeta primers that the PCR ran. Profiled with immunoSEQ multiplex PCR; TCRdb holds only in-frame clones, not every one. The data hold around 150,000 clones, with about four fifths observed a single time. Sequenced sample: PBMCs. All receptors derive from a woman aged 30 to 39 in good health and CMV-seropositive.

The gene calls are TRBV29-1 and TRBJ2-4; 10 nucleotides match TRBD1. The V and J ends lost 1 base and 1 base, in that order; junction bases with no gene match: 10. There are 18 residues in the CDR3. Germline-derived CDR1 and CDR2 are SQVTM and ANQGSEA. The CDR3 loop reads CSVEGQGASGGAKNIQYF. The DNA of the CDR3 is TGCAGCGTTGAAGGACAGGGGGCCTCCGGAGGTGCCAAAAACATTCAGTACTTC.

This sequence joins TRBV9 and TRBJ2-5; TRBD1 agrees at 8 bases. Per germline, CDR1 SGDLS and CDR2 YYNGEE. This CDR3 has 16 amino acids. V gave up 0 bases and J gave up 4 bases; unmatched junction bases: 8. The CDR3 DNA reads TGTGCCAGCAGCGTAGGTGACAGGGGTGGGGGAGAGACCCAGTACTTC. Protein product: CASSVGDRGGGETQYF.

This chain connects TRBV10-3 to TRBJ2-3; D unclear. The CDR3 is 13 residues long. Trimming removed 6 bases from V and 5 bases from J, with 12 bases in between. Germline V gene data show CDR1 as ENHRY and CDR2 as SYGVKD. The CDR3 sequence: CAIRTGWLDTQYF. The CDR3 DNA sequence: TGTGCCATCAGGACCGGGTGGTTAGATACGCAGTATTTT.

The V call is TRBV10-3, the J call TRBJ2-3, with TRBD2 matching 8 bases. The CDR3 is 20 residues long. The germline V gene has CDR1 ENHRY and CDR2 SYGVKD. V lost 0 bases and J lost 6; bases outside the gene matches: 20. The chain's CDR3 is CAISESSTPRPGLERDTQYF. The CDR3 region has the DNA TGTGCCATCAGTGAGTCTTCTACCCCGAGGCCGGGACTAGAAAGGGATACGCAGTATTTT.

The chain combines TRBV5-1 with TRBJ1-4; 8 bases agree with TRBD1. Germline V lookup: CDR1 SGHRS, CDR2 YFSETQ. The CDR3 has 15 amino acids. The V segment lost 1 base and the J segment 7 bases; nucleotides outside the gene matches: 6. CDR3 loop: CASSLTGQGFEKLFF. Written as DNA, the CDR3 is TGCGCCAGCAGCTTGACCGGACAGGGTTTTGAAAAACTGTTTTTT.

The rearrangement joins TRBV7-3 to TRBJ1-1; a weak D match, TRBD1 (5 bases). CDR3 length: 13 amino acids. Germline-derived CDR1 and CDR2 are SGHTA and FQGTGA. Trimming stripped 0 bases from V and 8 bases from J, with 10 bases between. DNA for the CDR3: TGTGCCAGCAGCTTAACGGGGGGAACCGAAGCTTTCTTT. This codes for CASSLTGGTEAFF.

J is TRBJ2-5 and V is TRBV7-9; possibly TRBD2 for D (6 bases). V was clipped by 0 bases and J by 2 bases, with 10 bases between them. The CDR3 spans 15 residues. From germline, CDR1 is SEHNR and CDR2 FQNEAQ (reference sequence). The CDR3 loop is CASSLASGIQETQYF. The CDR3 coding sequence is TGTGCCAGCAGCTTAGCTAGCGGAATACAAGAGACCCAGTACTTC.

V gene TRBV6-6 combines with J gene TRBJ2-3; possible D gene TRBD2, 6 bases. Trimming took off 2 bases at V and 6 bases at J, with 12 bases between the two ends. Germline values: CDR1 MNHNY, CDR2 SVGAGI (reference sequence). The CDR3 runs 14 residues. The CDR3 sequence is CASSYAGPGDTQYF. The CDR3 nucleotides read TGTGCCAGCAGTTACGCGGGGCCAGGGGATACGCAGTATTTT.

Comment on this clone: This same CDR3 is encoded by further DNA sequences in the sample. The V gene is TRBV14, the J gene TRBJ1-2; possible D gene TRBD1, 6 bases. Germline CDR1 and CDR2: SGHDN and FVKESK. With 1 base removed from V and 3 bases from J, the gap between germline ends came to 12 bases. The CDR3 consists of 15 residues. The CDR3 DNA is TGTGCCAGCAGCCAAGGTCTAGGGGGGGACTATGGCTACACCTTC. Its protein product is CASSQGLGGDYGYTF.

The V gene is TRBV9, the J gene TRBJ2-3; D is perhaps TRBD1 (5 bases). V was clipped by 4 bases and J by 2 bases, with 14 bases between them. Germline-derived CDR1 and CDR2 are SGDLS and YYNGEE. This CDR3 region has 15 residues. The CDR3 DNA reads TGTGCCAGCAGCCCCCAGACAGACCCCACAGATACGCAGTATTTT. Its protein is CASSPQTDPTDTQYF.

This clone was found a few times. The V gene is TRBV4-3, the J gene TRBJ1-3, with D tentatively TRBD1 (6 bases). Germline values: CDR1 LGHNA, CDR2 YSLEER. The CDR3 contains 15 residues. V was pared by 0 bases and J by 4 bases, with 10 bases between. The CDR3 protein is CASSQEGTPGNTIYF. The CDR3 region has the DNA TGCGCCAGCAGCCAAGAGGGGACACCCGGAAACACCATATATTTT.

The rearrangement uses TRBV4-1 and TRBJ2-1, with 9 bases fitting TRBD2. The V gene end was trimmed by 0 bases and the J gene end by 8 bases; junction bases not matched to a gene: 5. The length of the CDR3 is 15 residues. In germline, CDR1 is MGHRA, CDR2 YSYEKL. The CDR3 loop reads CASSQDLLAGYEQFF. Written as DNA, the CDR3 is TGCGCCAGCAGCCAAGATTTGCTAGCGGGGTATGAGCAGTTCTTC.

The rearrangement links TRBV27 to TRBJ1-1; 8 nucleotides match TRBD1. CDR1 and CDR2 (germline): MNHEY, SMNVEV (reference sequence). V was clipped by 2 bases and J by 5 bases; unmatched bases: 7. The CDR3 runs to 15 residues. The chain's CDR3 is CASSLGGQERTEAFF. CDR3 DNA: TGTGCCAGCAGTTTAGGGGGACAGGAGAGAACTGAAGCTTTCTTT.

On this clone itself: The identical CDR3 is also encoded by other nucleotide sequences in the sample. This sequence joins TRBV7-9 and TRBJ2-1; possible D gene TRBD2, 7 bases. V gave up 0 bases and J gave up 5 bases, with 14 bases separating them. CDR3 size: 16 residues. Germline V CDR1 and CDR2: SEHNR, FQNEAQ (reference sequence). CDR3 in amino acids: CASSLALAGAHNEQFF. DNA for the CDR3: TGTGCCAGCAGCTTAGCCCTGGCGGGGGCTCACAATGAGCAGTTCTTC.

The J gene is TRBJ1-5, the V gene TRBV2; no clear D. This CDR3 has 14 amino acids. Germline CDR1 SNHLY, CDR2 FYNNEI. Trimming cost V 8 bases and J 2 bases, with 13 bases left between them. In DNA form, the CDR3 reads TGTGCCAGCGTGAGGGAAACGGGCAATCAGCCCCAGCATTTT. It encodes CASVRETGNQPQHF.